This entry concerns a single T cell receptor (beta chain). Its antigen has not been determined. No base quality information exists; no much larger clone differs at one position. At diagnosis, tumor, uninvolved tumor-adjacent lung and peripheral blood were collected and then preserved as a mix of FFPE and fresh-frozen material. For TCR repertoire profiling, the blood samples were analyzed as peripheral blood mononuclear cells. The immunoSEQ Assay was used to sequence TCR beta CDR3 regions from DNA. Per the authors' processing: To compute T cell density, TCR beta template counts were normalized to usable DNA, which was estimated by amplifying housekeeping genes. Using the preseqR package, richness was estimated by extrapolating to 120,000 templates for tissue samples and 400,000 templates for PBMC samples. Clonality was defined by subtracting Pielou's evenness from one. To identify tissue-enriched TCRs, differential abundance testing was run on productive amino-acid clonotypes with a minimum total count of 5 and an alpha of 0.1. Repertoire overlap between compartments was quantified with the Jaccard Index and Morisita Overlap Index. GLIPH clustered TCR beta CDR3s with public tetramer-defined viral CDR3s; viral motifs required at least three viral sequences plus V-gene enrichment. Not all clones reach the TCRdb copy of this immuneACCESS table, which keeps in-frame sequences only. Checked studies attribute under half of the gap to unresolved V genes and leave the rest unexplained. V and J calls and clone size follow that table, whereas D and trimming were derived from the DNA. Across this sample there are about 26,000 clones, with 82% seen only once. The ten most abundant clones make up about 4% of the sample.

This sample is drawn from a study of T cells in localized non-small cell lung cancer (TCRdb year 2020). For the wider study: Comparing tumors with uninvolved tumor-adjacent lungs, the study looked at the T cell repertoires of roughly 250 patients with early-stage NSCLC. Of the NSCLC patients, fewer than 150 were male and approximately 97 were female, and the mean age was approximately 66 years. The cohort consisted of approximately 220 treatment-naive NSCLC patients whose localized lung tumors had been resected. Broader findings and caveats from the paper: Uninvolved tumor-adjacent lung showed the highest T cell clonality, higher than tumor, which suggests more focused antigenic responses in the uninvolved tumor-adjacent lung. Because the study design was exploratory, TCR variables were selected using unadjusted p-values without false-discovery rate correction. Multi-region tumor sequencing was not performed, so intratumor heterogeneity could not be excluded. A median of about 53 of the top 100 tumor clones were detected in paired uninvolved adjacent lung, and 25 to 35 of these tumor clones were also found among the top 100 clones of the paired uninvolved adjacent lung. Higher T cell density in blood was associated with longer overall survival, whereas higher clonality in adjacent lung was associated with shorter survival.

The TCR sequence derives from a woman aged 40 to 75 with stage I lung adenocarcinoma. This sample comprised peripheral blood, obtained before any cancer treatment.

The DNA is TGTGCCAGTAGTACAGGGATGGGGGCCAACACTGAAGCTTTCTTT. This codes for CASSTGMGANTEAFF. This sequence uses TRBV19 and TRBJ1-1, and TRBD1 may be the D gene, going by 6 matching bases. The CDR3 spans 15 residues, from the cysteine through the phenylalanine. Only the CDR3 region is kept as DNA, spanning 45 bases read in frame from base 1. The V and J ends are trimmed by 4 bases and 2 bases, leaving 14 bases between them. In the germline V gene (reference sequence), CDR1 corresponds to LNHDA and CDR2 to SQIVND.